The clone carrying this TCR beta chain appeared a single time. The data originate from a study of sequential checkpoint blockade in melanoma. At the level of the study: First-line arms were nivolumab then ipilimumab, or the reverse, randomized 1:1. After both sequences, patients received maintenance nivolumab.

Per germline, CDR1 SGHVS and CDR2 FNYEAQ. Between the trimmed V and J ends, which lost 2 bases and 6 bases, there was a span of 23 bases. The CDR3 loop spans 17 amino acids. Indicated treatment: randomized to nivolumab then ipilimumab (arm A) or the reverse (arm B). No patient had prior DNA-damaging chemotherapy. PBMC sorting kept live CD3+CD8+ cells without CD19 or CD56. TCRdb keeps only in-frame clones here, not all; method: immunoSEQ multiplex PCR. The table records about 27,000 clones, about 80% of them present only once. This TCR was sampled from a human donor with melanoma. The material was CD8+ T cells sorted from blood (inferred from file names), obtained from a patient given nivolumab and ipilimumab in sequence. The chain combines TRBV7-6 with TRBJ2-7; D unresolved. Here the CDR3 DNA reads TGTGCCAGCAGCTTATCAGTGGAGATTTCTTCTCCCGGCGAGCAGTACTTC. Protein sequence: CASSLSVEISSPGEQYF.